One and the same sample provided the 30 T cell receptor beta chains below, sequenced in a study of T cell responses to AZD1222 COVID-19 vaccine. Some clones are missing from TCRdb's copy, which holds only in-frame ones; the method was immunoSEQ multiplex PCR. This sample has 100,000 to 150,000 clones, with about 90% found just once. Sequencing was performed on peripheral blood, taken on day 0 of AZD1222 vaccination. These receptors originate from an adult in good health.

The V gene is TRBV28, the J gene TRBJ1-3; possibly TRBD1 for D (5 bases). The CDR3 runs to 15 residues. CDR1 and CDR2 from the germline V gene are MDHEN and SYDVKM. Trimming pared 3 bases from V and 0 bases from J, leaving 9 bases between. CDR3 in DNA: TGTGCCAGCAGTTTTAGGCAGGGCTCTGGAAACACCATATATTTT. It specifies CASSFRQGSGNTIYF. The complete variable domain, with remaining parts taken from reference TRBV28 and TRBJ1-3, reads DVKVTQSSRYLVKRTGEKVFLECVQDMDHENMFWYRQDPGLGLRLIYFSYDVKMKEKGDIPEGYSVSREKKERFSLILESASTNQTSMYLCASSFRQGSGNTIYFGEGSWLTVV.

This sequence joins TRBV10-3 and TRBJ1-2; perhaps TRBD1 as D (6 bases). CDR1 is ENHRY, CDR2 SYGVKD, per germline. V was shortened by 3 bases and J by 5 bases, with 13 bases between the two germline ends. CDR3 length: 14 residues. This chain's CDR3 is CAISDRDTSYGYTF. The CDR3, as DNA: TGTGCCATCAGTGACCGGGACACATCTTATGGCTACACCTTC.

The chain links TRBV4-1 to TRBJ1-6; 7 bases map to TRBD1. The CDR3 runs to 17 residues. From germline, CDR1 is MGHRA and CDR2 YSYEKL. V was pared by 2 bases and J by 4 bases, with 8 bases of the junction left unmatched. The CDR3 is CASSQKVLDRYNSPLHF. CDR3 bases: TGCGCCAGCAGCCAAAAAGTGTTGGACAGGTATAATTCACCCCTCCACTTT.

This clone was seen only once. The chain recombines TRBV3-1 (or the pseudogene TRBV3-2) with TRBJ1-1; perhaps TRBD1 as D (5 bases). Germline V CDR1 and CDR2: LGHDT, YNNKEL (reference sequence). This CDR3 has 13 residues. V was cut by 4 bases and J by 6 bases, with 12 bases left in between. CDR3: CASSPWGPAEAFF. CDR3 bases: TGTGCCAGCAGCCCTTGGGGACCGGCTGAAGCTTTCTTT.

DNA of the CDR3: TGTGCCAGCAGCAACCTGAACAGGGGCTCTGGAAACACCATATATTTT. This sequence encodes CASSNLNRGSGNTIYF. The V call is TRBV28, the J call TRBJ1-3; 7 nucleotides line up with TRBD1. The CDR3 extends over 16 amino acids. In germline, CDR1 is MDHEN, CDR2 SYDVKM. Trimming removed 6 bases from V and 0 bases from J; junction bases left unmatched: 8.

The CDR3 spells CASSSGTSGMAYEQYF. The CDR3 DNA reads as TGCGCCAGCAGCTCAGGGACTAGCGGGATGGCCTACGAGCAGTACTTC. This rearrangement joins TRBV5-1 to TRBJ2-7; TRBD2 aligns across 13 bases. CDR1 is SGHRS, CDR2 YFSETQ, per germline. The ends lost 3 bases at V and 2 bases at J; junction bases unmatched: 5. This CDR3 comprises 16 residues.

CDR3 nucleotide sequence: TGTGCCAGTACCTCAAGGCAGGGAGACAATGAGCAGTTCTTC. Translated, it gives CASTSRQGDNEQFF. The V and J genes are TRBV19 and TRBJ2-1; possibly TRBD1 or TRBD2 for D (5 bases each). Trimming took off 7 bases at V and 5 bases at J, with 15 bases between the two ends. The CDR3 totals 14 residues. CDR1 and CDR2 (germline): LNHDA, SQIVND (reference sequence). The variable domain in full, with the rest retrieved from reference TRBV19 and TRBJ2-1, is DGGITQSPKYLFRKEGQNVTLSCEQNLNHDAMYWYRQDPGQGLRLIYYSQIVNDFQKGDIAEGYSVSREKKESFPLTVTSAQKNPTAFYLCASTSRQGDNEQFFGPGTRLTVL.

V is TRBV30 and J is TRBJ2-6; 12 bases fit TRBD2. The CDR3 loop spans 18 amino acids. CDR1 is GTSNPN, CDR2 SVGIG, per germline (reference sequence). J was trimmed by 2 bases and V by 3 bases; bases with no gene match: 8. Here the CDR3 reads CAWSFRTSGTPGANVLTF. The CDR3 DNA follows: TGTGCCTGGAGCTTTCGGACTAGCGGGACCCCTGGGGCCAACGTCCTGACTTTC.

This sequence joins TRBV2 and TRBJ1-1; TRBD1 agrees at 9 bases. From germline, CDR1 is SNHLY and CDR2 FYNNEI. The CDR3 runs 14 residues. J gave up 11 bases and V 6 bases, and 13 bases lay outside the gene matches. CDR3 in amino acids: CASSGSGTGMWAFF. The CDR3 nucleotides read TGTGCCAGCAGCGGATCCGGGACAGGGATGTGGGCTTTCTTT.

About this clone: Other nucleotide sequences from this sample produce the same CDR3. V gene TRBV20-1 combines with J gene TRBJ2-1; no reliable D call. CDR1 is DFQATT and CDR2 is SNEGSKA in the germline V gene (reference sequence). CDR3 length: 11 residues. V was pared by 6 bases and J by 3 bases, with 6 bases between. CDR3 sequence (DNA): TGCAGTGCATCGGACTACAATGAGCAGTTCTTC. Translated, it gives CSASDYNEQFF.

The chain has TRBV18 and TRBJ2-6; 8 bases line up with TRBD1. CDR3 size: 15 residues. V was pared by 4 bases and J by 2 bases, with 1 base of the junction left unmatched. Germline loops: CDR1 KGHSH, CDR2 LQKENI. In DNA form, the CDR3 reads TGTGCCAGCTCACAACAGGGGGCTGGGGCCAACGTCCTGACTTTC. It translates to CASSQQGAGANVLTF. The variable domain in full, with the rest retrieved from reference TRBV18 and TRBJ2-6, is NAGVMQNPRHLVRRRGQEARLRCSPMKGHSHVYWYRQLPEEGLKFMVYLQKENIIDESGMPKERFSAEFPKEGPSILRIQQVVRGDSAAYFCASSQQGAGANVLTFGAGSRLTVL.

The chain carries TRBV18 and TRBJ2-7; TRBD1 or TRBD2 may be the D gene (5 bases each). Per the germline V gene, CDR1 is KGHSH and CDR2 is LQKENI. Trimming took off 3 bases at V and 4 bases at J, with 13 bases between the two ends. The CDR3 extends over 14 amino acids. CDR3 DNA: TGTGCCAGCTCACCCGGGCCAGGGAGATACGAGCAGTACTTC. This encodes CASSPGPGRYEQYF.

The chain couples TRBV11-2 to TRBJ1-5; D remains ambiguous. The CDR3 covers 13 residues. Germline V CDR1 and CDR2: SGHAT, FQNNGV. The V and J ends lost 4 bases and 3 bases respectively, with 7 bases between them. The CDR3 DNA reads TGTGCCAGCAGCTCTAAGGTCAATCAGCCCCAGCATTTT. It yields the protein CASSSKVNQPQHF.

V is TRBV4-2 and J is TRBJ2-7; 8 bases map to TRBD2. CDR3 size: 14 residues. V trimming: 3 bases; J trimming: 2 bases; junction bases outside the gene matches: 3. CDR1 is LGHNA, CDR2 YNFKEQ, per germline. The CDR3 nucleotides read TGTGCCAGCAGCCAGACTAGCGTTACCTACGAGCAGTACTTC. Translating gives CASSQTSVTYEQYF.

The rearrangement links TRBV4-2 to TRBJ1-6; 7 bases align to TRBD1. The V gene's germline CDR1 is LGHNA and CDR2 YNFKEQ. The CDR3 loop spans 17 amino acids. V shed 0 bases, J shed 6 bases, and the junction held 8 bases outside the gene matches. The CDR3 sequence is CASSQDISGTANSPLHF. The CDR3 coding sequence is TGTGCCAGCAGCCAAGATATTTCCGGGACAGCTAATTCACCCCTCCACTTT.

The rearrangement joins TRBV19 to TRBJ1-3, with D unclear. V gave up 2 bases and J gave up 4 bases, with 9 bases separating them. CDR1 LNHDA and CDR2 SQIVND come from the germline V gene (reference sequence). This CDR3 has 14 residues. CDR3 loop: CASSIQKRGNTIYF. The CDR3 DNA reads as TGTGCCAGTAGTATACAGAAACGAGGAAACACCATATATTTT.

The sample holds one count of this clone. The chain carries TRBV2 and TRBJ2-7, with D perhaps assigned TRBD1 or TRBD2 (6 bases each). V lost 11 bases to trimming and J lost 3 bases, with 14 bases between them. The CDR3 totals 12 residues. Germline V gene sequence: CDR1 SNHLY, CDR2 FYNNEI. Here the CDR3 reads CAGLGGGYEQYF. The CDR3 region has the DNA TGTGCCGGGCTTGGAGGGGGCTACGAGCAGTACTTC.

This clone was seen only once. CDR3 loop: CASSLEGYNEQFF. CDR3 sequence (DNA): TGTGCCAGCAGCCTTGAGGGATACAATGAGCAGTTCTTC. The rearrangement joins TRBV6-5 to TRBJ2-1; the D gene is possibly TRBD2 (5 bases). The CDR3 is 13 amino acids. Per the germline V gene, CDR1 is MNHEY and CDR2 is SVGAGI. Trimming removed 6 bases from V and 4 bases from J, with 10 bases in between.

This chain connects TRBV2 to TRBJ1-1; unclear D gene. V gave up 6 bases and J gave up 4 bases, with 12 bases separating them. The germline CDR1 and CDR2 sequences are SNHLY and FYNNEI. The CDR3 extends over 13 amino acids. The CDR3 spells CASRAREGTEAFF. CDR3 nucleotide sequence: TGTGCCAGCAGGGCTAGGGAAGGCACTGAAGCTTTCTTT.

The chain combines TRBV30 with TRBJ2-3; D not resolved. This CDR3 has 16 amino acids. Germline V gene sequence: CDR1 GTSNPN, CDR2 SVGIG (reference sequence). The V end lost 0 bases, the J end lost 5 bases, and 18 bases lay between the germline ends. Here the CDR3 DNA reads TGTGCCTGGAGTGTCCCCCGGCGATTAGTAGGAGATACGCAGTATTTT. Amino acid sequence: CAWSVPRRLVGDTQYF.

This rearrangement joins TRBV4-1 to TRBJ2-2, with 9 bases lining up with TRBD2. This CDR3 region has 20 residues. The junction had 14 bases not matched to a gene; V was cut back by 3 bases and J by 0 bases. The germline V gene encodes CDR1 MGHRA and CDR2 YSYEKL. CDR3: CASSHPRLAGGPANTGELFF. The CDR3 DNA follows: TGCGCCAGCAGCCACCCTAGGTTGGCGGGAGGGCCCGCGAACACCGGGGAGCTGTTTTTT.

V usage is TRBV2 and J usage is TRBJ2-5; D tentatively fits TRBD1 or TRBD2 (5 bases each). Germline CDR1 reads SNHLY; CDR2 reads FYNNEI. The CDR3 loop spans 12 amino acids. Between the trimmed V and J ends, which lost 8 bases and 2 bases, there was a span of 9 bases. DNA of the CDR3: TGTGCCAGCGGGGGAAGTCAAGAGACCCAGTACTTC. It codes for CASGGSQETQYF. The whole variable domain, filled in from reference TRBV2 and TRBJ2-5, reads EPEVTQTPSHQVTQMGQEVILRCVPISNHLYFYWYRQILGQKVEFLVSFYNNEISEKSEIFDDQFSVERPDGSNFTLKIRSTKLEDSAMYFCASGGSQETQYFGPGTRLLVL.

The rearrangement links TRBV4-2 to TRBJ1-1; 8 bases align to TRBD1. J lost 4 bases, V lost 1 base, and 5 bases had no gene match. The CDR3 has 15 residues. CDR1 LGHNA and CDR2 YNFKEQ come from the germline V gene. In DNA, the CDR3 is TGTGCCAGCAGCCAAGCCCAGGGGGCGCTCACTGAAGCTTTCTTT. It is translated as CASSQAQGALTEAFF.

The chain recombines TRBV10-3 with TRBJ2-4; D is unresolved. V was clipped by 2 bases and J by 6 bases, with 8 bases between them. The CDR3 spans 13 residues. Germline CDR1 and CDR2: ENHRY and SYGVKD. The CDR3 nucleotides are TGTGCCATCAGTGAGGGTGATATAAACATTCAGTACTTC. Translation: CAISEGDINIQYF.

The rearrangement uses TRBV11-2 and TRBJ2-5; D might be TRBD1 or TRBD2, each matching 5 bases. CDR3 size: 14 residues. Trimming shortened V by 0 bases and J by 7 bases, and 12 bases separated the two germline ends. CDR1 is SGHAT, CDR2 FQNNGV, per germline. CDR3 in DNA: TGTGCCAGCAGCTTAGATCTTGGGACGGCGACCCAGTACTTC. This encodes CASSLDLGTATQYF.

The CDR3 loop reads CASSDQTRWKQSGNTIYF. CDR3 DNA: TGTGCCAGCAGTGATCAGACACGGTGGAAACAATCTGGAAACACCATATATTTT. The chain links TRBV2 to TRBJ1-3; no firm D call. Germline V gene sequence: CDR1 SNHLY, CDR2 FYNNEI. The CDR3 is 18 amino acids. The V end was cut by 3 bases, the J end by 1 base, with 19 bases between. Based on the CDR3 plus reference TRBV2 and TRBJ1-3, the full variable domain is EPEVTQTPSHQVTQMGQEVILRCVPISNHLYFYWYRQILGQKVEFLVSFYNNEISEKSEIFDDQFSVERPDGSNFTLKIRSTKLEDSAMYFCASSDQTRWKQSGNTIYFGEGSWLTVV.

This clone was picked up one time. The CDR3 nucleotides are TGCGCCAGCAGCCAACGCTCATTGAACACTGAAGCTTTCTTT. Its protein is CASSQRSLNTEAFF. The chain joins TRBV4-1 to TRBJ1-1; D call uncertain. The germline V gene has CDR1 MGHRA and CDR2 YSYEKL. The CDR3 runs to 14 residues. V was trimmed by 2 bases and J by 0 bases, leaving 7 bases between them.

The chain joins TRBV7-6 to TRBJ2-1, with 8 nucleotides matching TRBD2. The trim removed 3 bases at V and 7 bases at J, leaving 11 bases unmatched. Germline loops: CDR1 SGHVS, CDR2 FNYEAQ. The CDR3 length is 16 residues. The CDR3 sequence is CASSFRYRREANEQFF. CDR3 coding DNA: TGTGCCAGCAGCTTTCGATATAGGCGGGAGGCAAATGAGCAGTTCTTC.

This clone was seen only once. This chain uses TRBV5-1 with TRBJ2-3; 7 positions match TRBD1. The CDR3 is 14 residues long. Germline V CDR1 and CDR2: SGHRS, YFSETQ. V lost 4 bases to trimming and J lost 4 bases; unmatched junction nucleotides: 6. The CDR3 reads CASSKGQLADTQYF. The CDR3 nucleotides read TGCGCCAGCAGCAAGGGACAGCTAGCAGATACGCAGTATTTT.

The genes are TRBV11-1 and TRBJ1-2; no reliable D call. CDR3 length: 13 residues. Germline CDR1 reads SGHAT; CDR2 reads FQDESV (reference sequence). V lost 1 base, J lost 4 bases, and 7 bases lay in between. CDR3 DNA: TGTGCCAGCAGCTTAGAACAGTTCTATGGCTACACCTTC. As protein: CASSLEQFYGYTF.